One and the same sample provided the 32 T cell receptor beta chains below, sequenced in a study of CD8 T cells in ankylosing spondylitis. TCRdb itself ran the 5' RACE reads through MiXCR, one entry per CDR3 protein. This table has about 240,000 distinct CDR3 sequences, about 10% appearing once. Specimen: blood, either unsorted or a sorted T cell fraction (not recorded which). The receptor source for this set is a male donor with ankylosing spondylitis or in good health (not recorded which).

This clonotype was counted ten times or more. The chain combines TRBV11-2 with TRBJ2-2, with 8 bases fitting TRBD2. V was pared by 5 bases and J by 1 base, with 6 bases of the junction left unmatched. The CDR3 runs 16 residues. The germline CDR1 and CDR2 sequences are SGHAT and FQNNGV. CDR3 amino acids: CASSPRTSLNTGELFF. The CDR3 DNA follows: TGTGCCAGCAGCCCTCGGACTAGCCTGAACACCGGGGAGCTGTTTTTT.

In its sample, this clonotype was seen many times. V usage is TRBV5-5 and J usage is TRBJ2-1; 9 nucleotides match TRBD1. Germline values: CDR1 SGHKS, CDR2 YYEKEE (reference sequence). V gave up 1 base and J gave up 9 bases; unmatched junction bases: 11. The CDR3 extends over 16 amino acids. Written as DNA, the CDR3 is TGTGCCAGCAGCTTGTTCTCCGGGACAGGGAGGGTTGAGCAGTTCTTC. Translated: CASSLFSGTGRVEQFF.

This clonotype was detected many times. The J gene is TRBJ2-7, the V gene TRBV20-1; D not resolved. Trimming removed 3 bases from V and 2 bases from J, with 8 bases in between. CDR3 length equals 12 residues. Per the germline V gene, CDR1 is DFQATT and CDR2 is SNEGSKA (reference sequence). The CDR3 here is CSASDKAYEQYF. DNA of the CDR3: TGCAGTGCTAGCGATAAAGCCTACGAGCAGTACTTC.

There are many counts of this clonotype. The chain employs TRBV7-8 and TRBJ2-1; D possibly corresponds to TRBD2 (5 bases). CDR1 and CDR2 (germline): SGHVS, FQNEAQ. The ends were cut back, 5 bases at V and 5 bases at J, with 10 bases in the middle. This CDR3 comprises 13 residues. This CDR3 is CASSPPRDNEQFF. CDR3 in DNA: TGTGCCAGCAGCCCGCCGAGGGACAATGAGCAGTTCTTC.

This clonotype showed up many times. The V gene is TRBV2, the J gene TRBJ1-2; the D is unclear. Trimming shortened V by 4 bases and J by 5 bases, and 8 bases separated the two germline ends. CDR3 size: 12 residues. Germline V CDR1 and CDR2: SNHLY, FYNNEI. CDR3 nucleotide sequence: TGTGCCAGCAGTGTTGCTCAGTATGGCTACACCTTC. Amino acids: CASSVAQYGYTF.

A word on this clonotype: A much larger clone sits a single nucleotide away, making a read error possible. The chain joins TRBV20-1 to TRBJ2-7; 9 bases agree with TRBD1. The germline CDR1 and CDR2 sequences are DFQATT and SNEGSKA (reference sequence). The CDR3 covers 13 residues. The V gene end was trimmed by 7 bases and the J gene end by 6 bases; junction bases not matched to a gene: 10. The CDR3 bases are TGCAGTGTTAGGGGACAGGGATATTCCGAGCAGTACTTC. Protein: CSVRGQGYSEQYF.

J is TRBJ1-2 and V is TRBV5-6; possibly TRBD1 for D (5 bases). V was cut by 4 bases and J by 4 bases, with 17 bases left in between. Germline CDR1 SGHDT, CDR2 YYEEEE. The CDR3 spans 15 residues. The CDR3 nucleotides read TGTGCCAGCAGCCCCCTGGGGCAGCAATCCTATGGCTACACCTTC. Protein product: CASSPLGQQSYGYTF.

This clonotype was seen only a few times. The chain is built from TRBV7-2 and TRBJ2-7; D gene unclear. Deletions cut 6 bases from V and 2 bases from J, with 14 bases between. The CDR3 is 14 amino acids. Germline lookup yields CDR1 SGHTA and CDR2 FQGNSA. The CDR3 loop is CASSPDLPPYEQYF. DNA of the CDR3: TGTGCCAGCAGTCCGGATCTACCGCCCTACGAGCAGTACTTC.

The chain carries TRBV4-1 and TRBJ2-7; 7 nucleotides align to TRBD1. The CDR3 length is 15 residues. Trimming took 2 bases from V and 2 from J; bases not matched to a gene: 6. From germline, CDR1 is MGHRA and CDR2 YSYEKL. This chain's CDR3 is CASSQPDRLPYEQYF. CDR3 nucleotide sequence: TGCGCCAGCAGCCAACCGGACAGGCTTCCCTACGAGCAGTACTTC.

This chain connects TRBV7-9 to TRBJ2-3; the match to TRBD1 covers 9 bases. The CDR3 has 14 residues. CDR1 is SEHNR and CDR2 is FQNEAQ in the germline V gene (reference sequence). V was clipped by 5 bases and J by 8 bases; unmatched bases: 8. CDR3 region: CASSPTGGPGTQYF. The CDR3 DNA follows: TGTGCCAGCAGCCCGACAGGGGGACCGGGTACGCAGTATTTT.

This clonotype has at least ten counts. V usage is TRBV7-3 and J usage is TRBJ2-1; D is perhaps TRBD1 or TRBD2 (5 bases each). This CDR3 comprises 15 residues. Trimming cost V 5 bases and J 5 bases, with 16 bases left between them. Germline CDR1 SGHTA, CDR2 FQGTGA. CDR3 DNA sequence: TGTGCCAGCAGCCCCCAACCCGGGGCACACAATGAGCAGTTCTTC. Translated, it gives CASSPQPGAHNEQFF.

The chain recombines TRBV7-2 with TRBJ2-1; the match to TRBD2 covers 14 bases. The CDR3 spans 17 residues. With 4 bases clipped from V and 5 bases from J, the junction kept 7 bases outside the gene matches. The germline V gene encodes CDR1 SGHTA and CDR2 FQGNSA. DNA for the CDR3: TGTGCCAGCAGCTCCCTGGGACTAGCGGGAGTAGACAATGAGCAGTTCTTC. Its protein product is CASSSLGLAGVDNEQFF.

This clonotype was counted only a few times. The chain's CDR3 is CASSSQGSSSGANVLTF. In DNA, the CDR3 is TGTGCCAGCAGTTCACAGGGGAGTTCCTCTGGGGCCAACGTCCTGACTTTC. The chain couples TRBV12-3 or TRBV12-4 to TRBJ2-6, with 7 bases identical to TRBD1. This CDR3 is built from 17 residues. The V segment lost 4 bases and the J segment 0 bases; nucleotides outside the gene matches: 6.

This clonotype was counted ten times or more. This chain links TRBV20-1 with TRBJ2-3, with D maybe TRBD2 (5 bases). V gave up 1 base and J gave up 2 bases, with 13 bases separating them. The CDR3 length is 15 residues. CDR1 and CDR2 (germline): DFQATT, SNEGSKA (reference sequence). CDR3 nucleotides: TGCAGTGCTAGAGTCCTACTAGAGACCACAGATACGCAGTATTTT. Amino acids: CSARVLLETTDTQYF.

At least ten counts were recorded for this clonotype. This sequence joins TRBV10-3 and TRBJ2-3, with D perhaps matching TRBD2 (6 bases). CDR3 length: 14 amino acids. Germline V gene data show CDR1 as ENHRY and CDR2 as SYGVKD. The germline V and J ends were trimmed by 8 bases and 2 bases, with 14 bases remaining between them. For the CDR3, the DNA is TGTGCCATCGGCTCTAGCGATTACACAGATACGCAGTATTTT. Translated: CAIGSSDYTDTQYF.

Ten or more counts support this clonotype. This chain connects TRBV20-1 to TRBJ1-6, with 8 bases lining up with TRBD1. The ends lost 2 bases at V and 8 bases at J; junction bases unmatched: 20. The germline gives CDR1 DFQATT, CDR2 SNEGSKA (reference sequence). The CDR3 sequence is 19 residues long. The CDR3: CSARPSALIRDRTHSPLHF. CDR3 DNA sequence: TGCAGTGCTAGACCCTCGGCCCTAATAAGGGACAGGACCCATTCACCCCTCCACTTT.

This clonotype was seen only a few times. The V call is TRBV11-1, the J call TRBJ2-1; tentative D call: TRBD2 (5 bases). V gave up 4 bases and J gave up 3 bases, with 10 bases separating them. In germline, CDR1 is SGHAT, CDR2 FQDESV (reference sequence). There are 14 residues in the CDR3. CDR3 sequence reads: CASSSTRDYNEQFF. CDR3 nucleotide sequence: TGTGCCAGCAGCTCAACTAGAGACTACAATGAGCAGTTCTTC. The full variable domain, completed using reference TRBV11-1 and TRBJ2-1, is EAEVAQSPRYKITEKSQAVAFWCDPISGHATLYWYRQILGQGPELLVQFQDESVVDDSQLPKDRFSAERLKGVDSTLKIQPAELGDSAMYLCASSSTRDYNEQFFGPGTRLTVL.

The J gene is TRBJ2-1, the V gene TRBV11-2; 11 bases fit TRBD1. The V and J ends lost 2 bases and 6 bases, in that order; junction bases with no gene match: 12. This CDR3 spans 18 amino acids. The germline gives CDR1 SGHAT, CDR2 FQNNGV. Here the CDR3 reads CASSLPLIGTGGGNEQFF. As DNA, the CDR3 is TGTGCCAGCAGCTTACCTCTAATAGGGACAGGGGGGGGCAATGAGCAGTTCTTC. Full variable domain (missing parts from reference TRBV11-2 and TRBJ2-1): EAGVAQSPRYKIIEKRQSVAFWCNPISGHATLYWYQQILGQGPKLLIQFQNNGVVDDSQLPKDRFSAERLKGVDSTLKIQPAKLEDSAVYLCASSLPLIGTGGGNEQFFGPGTRLTVL.

This chain uses TRBV5-1 with TRBJ2-1; D unclear. In germline, CDR1 is SGHRS, CDR2 YFSETQ. V was cut by 0 bases and J by 1 base, with 11 bases left in between. This CDR3 comprises 16 residues. The CDR3 DNA follows: TGCGCCAGCAGCTTGGGTTCAGTTTTATCCTACAATGAGCAGTTCTTC. It specifies CASSLGSVLSYNEQFF.

This clonotype was seen repeatedly, ten times or more. The chain employs TRBV19 and TRBJ1-5; possible D gene TRBD1, 5 bases. The CDR3 spans 12 residues. V was shortened by 3 bases and J by 7 bases, with 7 bases between the two germline ends. CDR1 LNHDA and CDR2 SQIVND come from the germline V gene (reference sequence). The CDR3 DNA reads TGTGCCAGTAGTATCGGGGGACAGCCCCAGCATTTT. Translated, it gives CASSIGGQPQHF.

This clonotype appeared many times. The rearrangement links TRBV3-1 to TRBJ2-4; D is undetermined. CDR1 is LGHDT and CDR2 is YNNKEL in the germline V gene (reference sequence). The CDR3 has 19 amino acids. Trimming took off 1 base at V and 0 bases at J, with 19 bases between the two ends. In DNA form, the CDR3 reads TGTGCCAGCAGCCAAGGAAAGGGCCGCGGTGATAAAGCCAAAAACATTCAGTACTTC. Amino acid sequence: CASSQGKGRGDKAKNIQYF.

This clonotype was recorded many times. The CDR3 region is CASSYGQGLHLEQYF. The CDR3, as DNA: TGCGCCAGCAGCTACGGACAGGGACTCCATCTCGAGCAGTACTTC. The genes are TRBV5-1 and TRBJ2-7, with 8 positions matching TRBD1. Germline CDR1 SGHRS, CDR2 YFSETQ. This CDR3 region has 15 residues. With V trimmed by 3 bases and J by 6 bases, 11 bases remained unmatched.

The chain couples TRBV6-1 to TRBJ1-2, with D unresolved. CDR1 and CDR2 from the germline V gene are MNHNS and SASEGT. The V and J ends lost 1 base and 0 bases respectively, with 6 bases between them. The CDR3 is made up of 14 amino acids. The DNA for the CDR3 is TGTGCCAGCAGTGAAGGGGGATCTAACTATGGCTACACCTTC. It translates to CASSEGGSNYGYTF.

This sequence joins TRBV6-1 and TRBJ2-6; a possible D gene is TRBD1 (6 bases). CDR1 is MNHNS, CDR2 SASEGT, per germline. The germline V and J ends were trimmed by 6 bases and 1 base, with 10 bases remaining between them. This CDR3 has 15 amino acids. The CDR3 here is CASSTGFSGANVLTF. The CDR3 coding sequence is TGTGCCAGCAGCACAGGGTTTTCTGGGGCCAACGTCCTGACTTTC.

This clonotype was recorded at least ten times. The genes are TRBV20-1 and TRBJ2-1, with 10 bases that match TRBD2. Germline CDR1 and CDR2: DFQATT and SNEGSKA (reference sequence). The CDR3 has 15 residues. The J segment lost 5 bases and the V segment lost 0 bases, leaving 4 bases of the junction unmatched. CDR3 residues: CSARDPSGRDNEQFF. The CDR3 DNA sequence: TGCAGTGCTAGAGATCCCAGCGGGAGGGACAATGAGCAGTTCTTC.

The chain recombines TRBV29-1 with TRBJ2-5; D tentatively reads TRBD1 or TRBD2 (5 bases each). Germline V CDR1 and CDR2: SQVTM, ANQGSEA. Deletions cut 3 bases from V and 5 bases from J, with 16 bases between. The length of the CDR3 is 14 residues. The CDR3 is CSVDGGATGETQYF. CDR3 in DNA: TGCAGCGTTGATGGGGGAGCAACGGGGGAGACCCAGTACTTC.

This clonotype has a handful of counts. This chain connects TRBV7-7 to TRBJ2-2; 10 positions match TRBD1. With V trimmed by 5 bases and J by 7 bases, 7 bases remained unmatched. The CDR3 runs to 15 residues. Germline values: CDR1 SSHAT, CDR2 FNYEAQ (reference sequence). CDR3 in DNA: TGTGCCAGCAGCCCCGGGACAGGGGTTTTCGGGGAGCTGTTTTTT. Its translation: CASSPGTGVFGELFF.

Remarks on this clonotype: A much larger clone differs from this one at a single base, so this may be a read error. As DNA, the CDR3 is TGCGCCAGCAGCTTGGGACACGGGGTAAACACTGAAGCTTTCTTT. Its translation is CASSLGHGVNTEAFF. This chain connects TRBV5-1 to TRBJ1-1; D uncertain. CDR1 SGHRS and CDR2 YFSETQ come from the germline V gene. CDR3 length: 15 residues. Trimming cost V 0 bases and J 2 bases, with 11 bases left between them.

This clonotype was counted many times. This chain joins TRBV12-3 or TRBV12-4 and TRBJ1-2; D may be TRBD1 (5 bases). The V end lost 7 bases, the J end lost 4 bases, and 16 bases lay between the germline ends. The CDR3 totals 14 residues. For the CDR3, the DNA is TGTGCCAGCAATTTGCGAGGGGATGCCTATGGCTACACCTTC. This gives the protein CASNLRGDAYGYTF.

This clonotype occurred many times. V and J are TRBV5-1 and TRBJ2-5, with 10 positions matching TRBD2. J was trimmed by 8 bases and V by 3 bases; bases with no gene match: 13. The germline V gene encodes CDR1 SGHRS and CDR2 YFSETQ. This CDR3 contains 16 residues. The CDR3 coding sequence is TGCGCCAGCAGCTCTCGAAAAGGACTAGCGGACCCCACCCAGTACTTC. Amino acids: CASSSRKGLADPTQYF.

The sample holds many counts of this clonotype. The genes are TRBV5-1 and TRBJ1-1, with D perhaps TRBD1 (5 bases). Looked up from germline, CDR1 is SGHRS and CDR2 is YFSETQ. The V and J ends lost 2 bases and 5 bases respectively, with 10 bases between them. This CDR3 spans 13 amino acids. Here the CDR3 reads CASSFARVTEAFF. The CDR3 coding sequence is TGCGCCAGCAGCTTTGCCAGGGTGACTGAAGCTTTCTTT.

This clonotype was seen many times. The J gene is TRBJ2-1, the V gene TRBV12-3 or TRBV12-4; D is tentatively TRBD1 or TRBD2 (5 bases each). The V gene lost 8 bases and the J gene lost 4 bases, with 18 bases spanning the gap. CDR3 length equals 15 residues. The CDR3 nucleotides are TGTGCCAGCGGCCCGGTCGGGGCGGCTTACAATGAGCAGTTCTTC. Translation gives CASGPVGAAYNEQFF.